The source of this T cell receptor (beta chain) is a study of blood T cell repertoires in COVID-19. The length of the CDR3 is 14 residues. With 5 bases removed from V and 1 base from J, the gap between germline ends came to 9 bases. The germline V gene has CDR1 SGHRS and CDR2 YFSETQ. Clones were read by immunoSEQ multiplex PCR, and TCRdb kept only the in-frame ones, dropping some. The sample shows around 310,000 clones, around 87% of them seen only once. The chain uses TRBV5-1 and TRBJ2-2, with D unclear. This receptor was taken from a middle-aged woman with COVID-19, enrolled during active disease. Sequenced input: peripheral blood. This CDR3 reads CASRAAMNTGELFF. The CDR3, as DNA: TGCGCCAGCAGGGCAGCGATGAACACCGGGGAGCTGTTTTTT.